This T cell receptor (beta chain) was captured by sequencing in a study of cytomegalovirus exposure and HLA in healthy donors. Primers for the PCR totalled 60 Vbeta and 13 Jbeta. This table comes from immunoSEQ multiplex PCR, and its TCRdb copy is limited to in-frame clones, with some not included. This sample carries tens of thousands of clones, 63% of them seen once, and the ten largest clones take around 16%. This clone came up once. The antigen remains undetermined. Study-wide points: Some segments of the V type, notably TRBV6-2 and TRBV6-3, were excluded as indistinguishable.

Trimming took 0 bases from V and 4 from J; bases not matched to a gene: 3. The CDR3 consists of 15 residues. Germline CDR1 and CDR2: SGDLS and YYNGEE. The specimen was PBMCs. V gene TRBV9 combines with J gene TRBJ2-3, with 9 bases aligning to TRBD2. The TCR sequence derives from a woman in her thirties or forties in good health and CMV-seropositive. The DNA for the CDR3 is TGTGCCAGCAGCGTAGAGCGGGGGGCCGCAGATACGCAGTATTTT. As protein: CASSVERGAADTQYF. The full variable domain, in which reference TRBV9 and TRBJ2-3 provide the parts outside the CDR3, is DSGVTQTPKHLITATGQRVTLRCSPRSGDLSVYWYQQSLDQGLQFLIQYYNGEERAKGNILERFSAQQFPDLHSELNLSSLELGDSALYFCASSVERGAADTQYFGPGTRLTVL.